The 16 T cell receptor beta chains presented below share a single source sample, sequenced in a study of blood T cell repertoires in COVID-19. Data came from immunoSEQ multiplex PCR; TCRdb stores just in-frame clones and leaves some out. The sample shows 120,000 to 150,000 clones, about nine tenths of them seen only once. Sequences were obtained from peripheral blood. These receptors were obtained from a man older than 75 with acute or convalescent COVID-19.

In DNA, the CDR3 is TGCGCCAGCAGCTTGGACGGGAATGAGCAGTTCTTC. Amino acid sequence: CASSLDGNEQFF. J is TRBJ2-1 and V is TRBV5-1, with D unclear. Germline CDR1 is SGHRS and CDR2 is YFSETQ. Trimming left V 0 bases short and J 7 bases short, with 5 bases between. The CDR3 totals 12 residues.

J is TRBJ2-1 and V is TRBV29-1, with D uncertain. Germline values: CDR1 SQVTM, CDR2 ANQGSEA. V gave up 7 bases and J gave up 6 bases, with 10 bases separating them. The CDR3 covers 11 residues. The CDR3 sequence is CSGSSANEQFF. The CDR3 nucleotides read TGCAGCGGGAGCTCGGCCAATGAGCAGTTCTTC.

The chain has TRBV6-6 and TRBJ2-5; TRBD1 aligns across 11 bases. The CDR3 runs to 15 residues. The V gene end was trimmed by 6 bases and the J gene end by 4 bases; junction bases not matched to a gene: 7. In germline, CDR1 is MNHNY, CDR2 SVGAGI (reference sequence). DNA for the CDR3: TGTGCCAGCAGCCTCGGGACAGGGGGTGGAGAGACCCAGTACTTC. As protein: CASSLGTGGGETQYF.

The chain is built from TRBV19 and TRBJ1-4; D unresolved. Germline loops: CDR1 LNHDA, CDR2 SQIVND (reference sequence). V lost 4 bases, J lost 8 bases, and 20 bases lay in between. This CDR3 contains 16 residues. CDR3 sequence reads: CASSTVISGLREKLFF. The CDR3 nucleotides are TGTGCCAGTAGTACGGTAATAAGTGGCTTGAGGGAAAAACTGTTTTTT.

This clone turned up a few times. The chain has TRBV3-1 (or the pseudogene TRBV3-2) and TRBJ1-2, with a weak D call TRBD1 (6 bases). Trimming removed 3 bases from V and 13 bases from J, with 15 bases in between. The CDR3 covers 12 residues. The germline gives CDR1 LGHDT, CDR2 YNNKEL (reference sequence). The CDR3, as DNA: TGTGCCAGCAGCCATGGACAGTATCAGTCCACCTTC. Protein: CASSHGQYQSTF.

The chain uses TRBV12-3 or TRBV12-4 and TRBJ2-1; no clear D. V lost 6 bases to trimming and J lost 10 bases, with 10 bases between them. The length of the CDR3 is 11 residues. The CDR3 sequence is CASRETREQFF. For the CDR3, the DNA is TGTGCCAGCAGGGAAACGAGGGAGCAGTTCTTC.

The CDR3: CASSPEAGLSSEQYF. The CDR3 nucleotides read TGTGCCAGCTCACCGGAAGCAGGGTTATCTTCCGAGCAGTACTTC. The chain carries TRBV18 and TRBJ2-7, with TRBD1 as a possible D gene (5 bases). The CDR3 length is 15 residues. The V and J ends lost 3 bases and 6 bases respectively, with 18 bases between them. Germline V gene lookup returns CDR1 KGHSH and CDR2 LQKENI.

The V call is TRBV7-9, the J call TRBJ2-5, with D tentatively TRBD2 (6 bases). Germline V gene lookup returns CDR1 SEHNR and CDR2 FQNEAQ (reference sequence). The CDR3 length is 12 residues. The V gene lost 6 bases and the J gene lost 4 bases, with 9 bases spanning the gap. As DNA, the CDR3 is TGTGCCAGCAGGACCGGGGGAGAGACCCAGTACTTC. The encoded protein is CASRTGGETQYF.

The chain couples TRBV28 to TRBJ1-2; no reliable D call. This CDR3 is built from 14 residues. Trimming removed 3 bases at V and 0 bases at J, with 8 bases between. Per the germline V gene, CDR1 is MDHEN and CDR2 is SYDVKM. This chain's CDR3 is CASSFPLSNYGYTF. The CDR3 DNA reads TGTGCCAGCAGTTTTCCCCTCTCTAACTATGGCTACACCTTC.

The J gene is TRBJ2-7, the V gene TRBV18; 8 nucleotides align to TRBD1. J lost 5 bases, V lost 9 bases, and 12 bases had no gene match. CDR1 KGHSH and CDR2 LQKENI come from the germline V gene. The CDR3 is made up of 14 amino acids. Here the CDR3 reads CASSVLGQGHEQYF. The CDR3 DNA follows: TGTGCCAGTTCGGTCCTCGGACAGGGCCACGAGCAGTACTTC.

Remarks on this clone: The sample has other DNA sequences that encode this CDR3 too. The rearrangement joins TRBV5-4 to TRBJ1-2; D gene ambiguous. The CDR3 runs 12 residues. Germline V lookup: CDR1 SGHNT, CDR2 YYREEE (reference sequence). The V end was cut by 0 bases, the J end by 5 bases, with 5 bases between. The CDR3 DNA reads as TGTGCCAGCAGCTTGGACAGATATGGCTACACCTTC. It codes for CASSLDRYGYTF. Based on the CDR3 plus reference TRBV5-4 and TRBJ1-2, the full variable domain is ETGVTQSPTHLIKTRGQQVTLRCSSQSGHNTVSWYQQALGQGPQFIFQYYREEENGRGNFPPRFSGLQFPNYSSELNVNALELDDSALYLCASSLDRYGYTFGSGTRLTVV.

This chain links TRBV14 with TRBJ2-1; tentatively, D is TRBD2 (6 bases). Trimming took 5 bases from V and 0 from J, leaving 11 bases between them. From germline, CDR1 is SGHDN and CDR2 FVKESK. The CDR3 is 15 amino acids. In nucleotides, the CDR3 is TGTGCCAGCAGCGACGCCGGGAGCTCCTACAATGAGCAGTTCTTC. This translates into CASSDAGSSYNEQFF.

V gene TRBV3-1 (or the pseudogene TRBV3-2) combines with J gene TRBJ1-6, with 7 bases identical to TRBD1. J gave up 9 bases and V 2 bases, and 7 bases lay outside the gene matches. This CDR3 spans 15 amino acids. The V gene's germline CDR1 is LGHDT and CDR2 YNNKEL (reference sequence). The CDR3 is CASSQTGAGVSPLHF. The DNA of the CDR3 is TGTGCCAGCAGCCAAACAGGGGCAGGGGTTTCACCCCTCCACTTT.

For this clone: The same CDR3 can be traced to other DNA sequences in this sample. CDR3 protein: CASSLLMNTEAFF. The CDR3 DNA is TGTGCCAGCAGTCTTTTAATGAACACTGAAGCTTTCTTT. The V call is TRBV12-3 or TRBV12-4, the J call TRBJ1-1; no definite D call. CDR3 length: 13 residues. The ends were cut back, 5 bases at V and 0 bases at J, with 7 bases in the middle.

This clone appeared a single time. V is TRBV2 and J is TRBJ1-6, with 7 bases fitting TRBD1. Trimming took 10 bases from V and 7 from J; bases not matched to a gene: 10. CDR3 length: 14 amino acids. Germline assignment: CDR1 SNHLY and CDR2 FYNNEI. The CDR3 DNA reads as TGTGCCATCAGGGCGAGGGGGCGAAATTCACCCCTCCACTTT. Translation gives CAIRARGRNSPLHF.

This sequence joins TRBV28 and TRBJ1-5; D might be TRBD1 (5 bases). The CDR3 sequence is 14 residues long. Per germline, CDR1 MDHEN and CDR2 SYDVKM. Trimming left V 6 bases short and J 7 bases short, with 16 bases between. For the CDR3, the DNA is TGTGCCAGCAGAAAAGTCGGACACCTCCAGCCCCAGCATTTT. Its protein is CASRKVGHLQPQHF. Supplemented by reference TRBV28 and TRBJ1-5, the full variable domain reads DVKVTQSSRYLVKRTGEKVFLECVQDMDHENMFWYRQDPGLGLRLIYFSYDVKMKEKGDIPEGYSVSREKKERFSLILESASTNQTSMYLCASRKVGHLQPQHFGDGTRLSIL.